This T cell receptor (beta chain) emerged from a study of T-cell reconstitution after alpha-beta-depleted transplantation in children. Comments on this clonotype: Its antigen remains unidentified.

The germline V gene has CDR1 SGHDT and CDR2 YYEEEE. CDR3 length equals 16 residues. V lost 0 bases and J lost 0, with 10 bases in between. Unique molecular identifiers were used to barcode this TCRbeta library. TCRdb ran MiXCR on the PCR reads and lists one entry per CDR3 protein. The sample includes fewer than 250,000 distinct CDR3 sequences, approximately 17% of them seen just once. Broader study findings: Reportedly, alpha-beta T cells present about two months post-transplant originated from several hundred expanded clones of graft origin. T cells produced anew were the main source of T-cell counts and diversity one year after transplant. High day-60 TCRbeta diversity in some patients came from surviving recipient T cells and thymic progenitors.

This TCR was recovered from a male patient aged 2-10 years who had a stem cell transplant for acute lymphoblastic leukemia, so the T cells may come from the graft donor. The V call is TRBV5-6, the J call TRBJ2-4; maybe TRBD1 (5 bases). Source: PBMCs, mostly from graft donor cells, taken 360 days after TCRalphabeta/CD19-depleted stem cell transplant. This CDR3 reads CASSLADRLAKNIQYF. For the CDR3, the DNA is TGTGCCAGCAGCTTGGCCGACAGACTAGCCAAAAACATTCAGTACTTC.